The 28 T cell receptor beta chains below were found in one sample sequenced in a study of spatial heterogeneity in lung cancer. Via MiXCR, TCRdb re-called the 5' RACE reads, giving one row per CDR3 protein. The sample records approximately 93,000 distinct CDR3 sequences, 15% to 20% being singletons. Time point: blood at routine non-recurrence follow-up after resection. Sequenced material: PBMCs, taken at follow-up. Receptor source: a male donor with early-stage non-small cell lung cancer.

This clonotype was recorded a few times. The chain uses TRBV5-6 and TRBJ2-2; D uncertain. The germline CDR1 and CDR2 sequences are SGHDT and YYEEEE. V was trimmed by 1 base and J by 5 bases, leaving 3 bases between them. This CDR3 comprises 12 residues. The CDR3 protein is CASSLSTGELFF. As DNA, the CDR3 is TGTGCCAGCAGCTTGAGTACCGGGGAGCTGTTTTTT.

V usage is TRBV20-1 and J usage is TRBJ2-7; possibly TRBD1 or TRBD2 for D (5 bases each). This CDR3 region has 13 residues. Germline values: CDR1 DFQATT, CDR2 SNEGSKA (reference sequence). V was cut by 4 bases and J by 1 base, with 11 bases left in between. CDR3 DNA: TGCAGTGCTACGAGGGACGGATCCTACGAGCAGTACTTC. It is translated as CSATRDGSYEQYF.

This clonotype was picked up a small number of times. The chain uses TRBV30 and TRBJ2-7; tentatively, D is TRBD2 (6 bases). Trimming removed 5 bases from V and 7 bases from J, with 15 bases in between. The germline CDR1 and CDR2 sequences are GTSNPN and SVGIG (reference sequence). The CDR3 has 12 residues. The CDR3 protein is CAWARGTGEQYF. In nucleotides, the CDR3 is TGTGCCTGGGCGCGGGGCACGGGGGAGCAGTACTTC.

At least ten counts were recorded for this clonotype. CDR3 in amino acids: CSASDRGTGQPQHF. CDR3 sequence (DNA): TGCAGTGCTTCGGACAGGGGGACAGGGCAGCCCCAGCATTTT. The chain carries TRBV20-1 and TRBJ1-5; 10 positions match TRBD1. Losses at the gene ends were 5 bases for V and 7 bases for J; bases not matched to a gene: 8. Germline V gene lookup returns CDR1 DFQATT and CDR2 SNEGSKA (reference sequence). The CDR3 has 14 amino acids.

This chain links TRBV6-6 with TRBJ2-7; 9 bases line up with TRBD1. The CDR3 has 14 residues. The V gene end was trimmed by 6 bases and the J gene end by 0 bases; junction bases not matched to a gene: 3. CDR1 MNHNY and CDR2 SVGAGI come from the germline V gene (reference sequence). As DNA, the CDR3 is TGTGCCAGCAGGACAGGGGGAAGCTCCTACGAGCAGTACGTC. Translating gives CASRTGGSSYEQYV.

This sequence joins TRBV20-1 and TRBJ2-2; no clear D gene. V lost 0 bases and J 1 base, leaving 9 bases between the germline ends. Germline lookup yields CDR1 DFQATT and CDR2 SNEGSKA (reference sequence). The CDR3 covers 15 residues. The CDR3 protein is CSARDHDQNTGELFF. The CDR3 DNA reads TGCAGTGCTAGAGATCATGATCAGAACACCGGGGAGCTGTTTTTT.

A few counts support this clonotype. The chain combines TRBV7-9 with TRBJ1-1, with D possibly matching TRBD1 (6 bases). The CDR3 runs to 14 residues. Germline V gene data show CDR1 as SEHNR and CDR2 as FQNEAQ (reference sequence). V was shortened by 5 bases and J by 1 base, with 11 bases between the two germline ends. In nucleotides, the CDR3 is TGTGCCAGCAGCCAGGGGAACTCGAACACTGAAGCTTTCTTT. It codes for CASSQGNSNTEAFF. Full variable domain (missing parts from reference TRBV7-9 and TRBJ1-1): DTGVSQNPRHKITKRGQNVTFRCDPISEHNRLYWYRQTLGQGPEFLTYFQNEAQLEKSRLLSDRFSAERPKGSFSTLEIQRTEQGDSAMYLCASSQGNSNTEAFFGQGTRLTVV.

The J gene is TRBJ1-2, the V gene TRBV20-1; TRBD1 aligns across 7 bases. CDR1 is DFQATT, CDR2 SNEGSKA, per germline (reference sequence). This CDR3 has 11 amino acids. J was trimmed by 6 bases and V by 7 bases; bases with no gene match: 5. Written as DNA, the CDR3 is TGCAGTGGGGGACAGTCCAATGGCTACACCTTC. This gives the protein CSGGQSNGYTF.

The chain employs TRBV29-1 and TRBJ1-1, with D uncertain. V was clipped by 4 bases and J by 0 bases, with 9 bases between them. The CDR3 is 13 amino acids. The germline gives CDR1 SQVTM, CDR2 ANQGSEA. Here the CDR3 reads CSVAGGMNTEAFF. The CDR3 region has the DNA TGCAGCGTTGCGGGTGGCATGAACACTGAAGCTTTCTTT.

The chain couples TRBV4-2 to TRBJ1-3; D possibly corresponds to TRBD1 (5 bases). V was cut by 5 bases and J by 4 bases, with 18 bases left in between. From germline, CDR1 is LGHNA and CDR2 YNFKEQ. The CDR3 consists of 16 residues. As DNA, the CDR3 is TGTGCCAGCAGCTACGGGACGTCTGAACCGGGAAACACCATATATTTT. This sequence encodes CASSYGTSEPGNTIYF.

This clonotype was recorded a few times. CDR3 nucleotides: TGTGCCAGCAGTTCGACATCCGTGGGAGGCAATGAGCAGTTCTTC. It translates to CASSSTSVGGNEQFF. The chain has TRBV6-5 and TRBJ2-1, with a possible D match to TRBD2 (6 bases). The germline V gene has CDR1 MNHEY and CDR2 SVGAGI. The CDR3 is 15 amino acids. Trimming pared 4 bases from V and 6 bases from J, leaving 16 bases between.

This chain connects TRBV2 to TRBJ2-7, with no clear D. This CDR3 spans 15 amino acids. V lost 8 bases, J lost 3 bases, and 20 bases lay in between. Germline loops: CDR1 SNHLY, CDR2 FYNNEI. CDR3 amino acids: CASGVSTSLIYEQYF. The CDR3 DNA reads TGTGCCAGCGGAGTGAGTACGTCCCTCATCTACGAGCAGTACTTC.

A few counts support this clonotype. The V call is TRBV27, the J call TRBJ1-2, with a weak D call TRBD1 (5 bases). Between the trimmed V and J ends, which lost 2 bases and 3 bases, there was a span of 13 bases. Germline lookup yields CDR1 MNHEY and CDR2 SMNVEV (reference sequence). This CDR3 is built from 15 residues. Here the CDR3 DNA reads TGTGCCAGCAGTTTACAGGGAAGGAGTGACTATGGCTACACCTTC. This gives the protein CASSLQGRSDYGYTF.

This clonotype occurred many times. This chain joins TRBV12-3 or TRBV12-4 and TRBJ1-4; D is unresolved. Trimming removed 3 bases from V and 5 bases from J, with 7 bases in between. The CDR3 spans 13 residues. This CDR3 reads CASSFPGNEKLFF. The DNA for the CDR3 is TGTGCCAGCAGTTTCCCGGGGAATGAAAAACTGTTTTTT.

This clonotype showed up just a few times. This chain links TRBV29-1 with TRBJ1-1, with D unclear. The CDR3 runs 10 residues. Germline CDR1 reads SQVTM; CDR2 reads ANQGSEA. V was clipped by 5 bases and J by 3 bases, with 4 bases between them. In DNA, the CDR3 is TGCAGCGTTTCCTACACTGAAGCTTTCTTT. Amino acid sequence: CSVSYTEAFF. The full variable domain, completed using reference TRBV29-1 and TRBJ1-1, is SAVISQKPSRDICQRGTSLTIQCQVDSQVTMMFWYRQQPGQSLTLIATANQGSEATYESGFVIDKFPISRPNLTFSTLTVSNMSPEDSSIYLCSVSYTEAFFGQGTRLTVV.

The V gene is TRBV20-1, the J gene TRBJ1-1, with 7 bases that match TRBD1. With 0 bases clipped from V and 0 bases from J, the junction kept 4 bases outside the gene matches. CDR1 DFQATT and CDR2 SNEGSKA come from the germline V gene (reference sequence). The CDR3 consists of 15 residues. This chain's CDR3 is CSARDPGQMNTEAFF. CDR3 in DNA: TGCAGTGCTAGAGACCCGGGACAGATGAACACTGAAGCTTTCTTT.

This clonotype was picked up a small number of times. The J gene is TRBJ1-2, the V gene TRBV12-3 or TRBV12-4; no clear D. The V gene lost 0 bases and the J gene lost 2 bases, with 4 bases spanning the gap. The CDR3 consists of 13 residues. The CDR3 region is CASSLAGNYGYTF. CDR3 bases: TGTGCCAGCAGTTTAGCCGGGAACTATGGCTACACCTTC.

This clonotype was counted between two and nine times. The V call is TRBV15, the J call TRBJ1-1; D call uncertain. The germline gives CDR1 LNHNV, CDR2 YYDKDF (reference sequence). The CDR3 totals 14 residues. Trimming pared 0 bases from V and 3 bases from J, leaving 8 bases between. The CDR3 DNA reads TGTGCCACCAGCAGAGATGGCGCTTACACTGAAGCTTTCTTT. It is translated as CATSRDGAYTEAFF. Drawing the rest from reference TRBV15 and TRBJ1-1, the complete variable domain is DAMVIQNPRYQVTQFGKPVTLSCSQTLNHNVMYWYQQKSSQAPKLLFHYYDKDFNNEADTPDNFQSRRPNTSFCFLDIRSPGLGDTAMYLCATSRDGAYTEAFFGQGTRLTVV.

This clonotype has just one count. This chain connects TRBV5-1 to TRBJ2-5; unclear D gene. Trimming removed 0 bases from V and 4 bases from J, with 7 bases in between. The CDR3 is made up of 13 amino acids. CDR1 is SGHRS, CDR2 YFSETQ, per germline. Here the CDR3 reads CASSLARSETQYF. The CDR3, as DNA: TGCGCCAGCAGCTTGGCCCGTTCAGAGACCCAGTACTTC.

This chain connects TRBV7-9 to TRBJ2-5; the D is unclear. Trimming took 5 bases from V and 5 from J, leaving 15 bases between them. The CDR3 sequence is 14 residues long. CDR1 SEHNR and CDR2 FQNEAQ come from the germline V gene (reference sequence). Written as DNA, the CDR3 is TGTGCCAGCAGCCTATTCCCGTCGGTCGAGACCCAGTACTTC. Translation: CASSLFPSVETQYF.

On this clonotype: An end of the junction does not agree with germline; a read error may underlie this. J is TRBJ2-7 and V is TRBV20-1; 7 bases align to TRBD1. The CDR3 sequence is 10 residues long. The germline V gene encodes CDR1 DFQATT and CDR2 SNEGSKA (reference sequence). CDR3 DNA sequence: TGCAGTGCGCGGCGACAGGGTGAAGTCTTC. Amino acid sequence: CSARRQGEVF.

This sequence joins TRBV6-2 or TRBV6-3 and TRBJ1-5; 8 nucleotides agree with TRBD1. V trimming: 4 bases; J trimming: 7 bases; junction bases outside the gene matches: 9. Germline CDR1 MNHEY, CDR2 SVGEGT. The CDR3 consists of 15 residues. CDR3 in amino acids: CASSSLGQGGQPQHF. CDR3 sequence (DNA): TGTGCCAGCAGTTCCCTCGGACAGGGCGGCCAGCCCCAGCATTTT.

The rearrangement uses TRBV6-2 or TRBV6-3 and TRBJ1-1; D call uncertain. Germline CDR1 is MNHEY and CDR2 is SVGEGT. V was clipped by 0 bases and J by 3 bases, with 14 bases between them. This CDR3 is built from 16 residues. CDR3 region: CASSYSSGWVDTEAFF. The CDR3 coding sequence is TGTGCCAGCAGTTACTCATCGGGTTGGGTCGACACTGAAGCTTTCTTT.

This rearrangement joins TRBV7-9 to TRBJ2-7, with unresolved D. Germline values: CDR1 SEHNR, CDR2 FQNEAQ (reference sequence). V was clipped by 8 bases and J by 0 bases, with 8 bases between them. The CDR3 contains 12 residues. CDR3 coding DNA: TGTGCCAGCGGTGCTCTCTCCTACGAGCAGTACTTC. Protein: CASGALSYEQYF.

In this sample, this clonotype turned up a few times. The chain combines TRBV3-1 with TRBJ1-1; perhaps TRBD1 as D (6 bases). The germline V and J ends were trimmed by 4 bases and 11 bases, with 14 bases remaining between them. The CDR3 has 12 residues. Germline lookup yields CDR1 LGHDT and CDR2 YNNKEL (reference sequence). CDR3 nucleotide sequence: TGTGCCAGCAGCCCCCTTGGAGGGGGGGCTTTCTTT. Its translation is CASSPLGGGAFF.

J is TRBJ2-3 and V is TRBV19; D is possibly TRBD1 (6 bases). The ends were cut back, 11 bases at V and 0 bases at J, with 12 bases in the middle. CDR1 and CDR2 from the germline V gene are LNHDA and SQIVND (reference sequence). The CDR3 extends over 13 amino acids. The CDR3 DNA reads as TGTGCCGGCCGGGACACTAGCACAGATACGCAGTATTTT. The encoded protein is CAGRDTSTDTQYF.

The chain recombines TRBV29-1 with TRBJ1-3; TRBD1 matches 7 bases. V was clipped by 4 bases and J by 5 bases; unmatched bases: 2. Per germline, CDR1 SQVTM and CDR2 ANQGSEA. This CDR3 spans 12 amino acids. The CDR3 sequence: CSVAGGRNTIYF. The CDR3 DNA reads as TGCAGCGTTGCAGGGGGGAGAAACACCATATATTTT.

This clonotype occurred a few times. The chain employs TRBV9 and TRBJ1-1, with D possibly matching TRBD1 (5 bases). Germline CDR1 reads SGDLS; CDR2 reads YYNGEE. The V end was cut by 4 bases, the J end by 5 bases, with 15 bases between. This CDR3 has 14 residues. The CDR3 region has the DNA TGTGCCAGCAGCCCAGAGGGCAGGGTAACTGAAGCTTTCTTT. It is translated as CASSPEGRVTEAFF. The full variable domain, in which reference TRBV9 and TRBJ1-1 provide the parts outside the CDR3, is DSGVTQTPKHLITATGQRVTLRCSPRSGDLSVYWYQQSLDQGLQFLIQYYNGEERAKGNILERFSAQQFPDLHSELNLSSLELGDSALYFCASSPEGRVTEAFFGQGTRLTVV.